One T cell receptor beta chain is described in this entry. Generated by immunoSEQ multiplex PCR, the TCRdb table keeps only in-frame clones and is missing some. The top ten clones hold about 4.7% of a sample with 150,000 or so clones, 89% of them seen once. These data come from a study of T cell responses to AZD1222 COVID-19 vaccine. CDR1 is SGHTA and CDR2 is FQGNSA in the germline V gene. There are 15 residues in the CDR3. V was trimmed by 5 bases and J by 4 bases, leaving 17 bases between them. Source: peripheral blood, taken on day 0 of AZD1222 vaccination. The sequence was collected from an adult in good health. This chain links TRBV7-2 with TRBJ1-2; a weak D match, TRBD1 (6 bases). The CDR3 nucleotides are TGTGCCAGCAGCGCGCACAGGGATGGGCCCTATGGCTACACCTTC. Protein: CASSAHRDGPYGYTF.